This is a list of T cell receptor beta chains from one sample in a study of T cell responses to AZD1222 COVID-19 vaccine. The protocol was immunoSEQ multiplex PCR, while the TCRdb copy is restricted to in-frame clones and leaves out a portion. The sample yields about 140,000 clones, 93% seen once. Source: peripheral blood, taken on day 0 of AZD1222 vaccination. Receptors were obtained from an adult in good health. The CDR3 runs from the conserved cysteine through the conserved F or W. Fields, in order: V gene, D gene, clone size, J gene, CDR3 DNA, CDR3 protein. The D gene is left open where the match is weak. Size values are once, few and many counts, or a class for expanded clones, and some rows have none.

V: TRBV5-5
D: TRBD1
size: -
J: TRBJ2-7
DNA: TGTGCCAGCAGTCTAGTGTTGGGGACAGGGGCCTCCGAGCAGTACTTC
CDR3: CASSLVLGTGASEQYF

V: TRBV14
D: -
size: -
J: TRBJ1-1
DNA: TGTGCCAGCAGCCAAGATAGTGGGGGCAGGCGCGCTTTCTTT
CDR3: CASSQDSGGRRAFF

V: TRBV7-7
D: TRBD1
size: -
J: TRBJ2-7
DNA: TGTGCTAGCAGCTCTGGACAGGAATACGAGCAGTACTTC
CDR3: CASSSGQEYEQYF

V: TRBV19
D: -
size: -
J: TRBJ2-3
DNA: TGTGCCAGTAGTATAGGATCCAGGGCGTGGACAGATACGCAGTATTTT
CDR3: CASSIGSRAWTDTQYF

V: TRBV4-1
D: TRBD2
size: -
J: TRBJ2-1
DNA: TGCGCCAGCAGCCAACTAGCGGGAGTCTACAATGAGCAGTTCTTC
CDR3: CASSQLAGVYNEQFF

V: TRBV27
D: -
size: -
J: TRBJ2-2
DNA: TGTGCCAGCAGTTACTATAGGGGCGGGGAGCTGTTTTTT
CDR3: CASSYYRGGELFF

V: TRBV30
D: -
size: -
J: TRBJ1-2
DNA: TGTGCCTCCCCAGGCCGGGAGGGAAACTATGGCTACACCTTC
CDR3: CASPGREGNYGYTF

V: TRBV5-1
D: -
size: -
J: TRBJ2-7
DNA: TGCGCCAGCAGCCCGGGACTCTCCTACGAGCAGTACTTC
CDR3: CASSPGLSYEQYF

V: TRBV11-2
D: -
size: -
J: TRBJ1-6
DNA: TGTGCCAGCAGCTTAGTGAATTCACCCCTCCACTTT
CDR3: CASSLVNSPLHF

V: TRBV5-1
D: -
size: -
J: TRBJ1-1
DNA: TGCGCCAGCGCCACCGGGGTGAACACTGAAGCTTTCTTT
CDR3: CASATGVNTEAFF

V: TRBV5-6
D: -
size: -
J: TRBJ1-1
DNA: TGTGCCAGCAGCTTGAGGTGGAACACTGAAGCTTTCTTT
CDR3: CASSLRWNTEAFF

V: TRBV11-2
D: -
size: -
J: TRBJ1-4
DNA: TGTGCCAGCAGCTTCGGCAGCCAGGTTGAAAAACTGTTTTTT
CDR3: CASSFGSQVEKLFF

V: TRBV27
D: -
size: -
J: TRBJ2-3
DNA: TGTGCCAGCAGTTCTATAGCCGGAGGGGCCACAGATACGCAGTATTTT
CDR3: CASSSIAGGATDTQYF

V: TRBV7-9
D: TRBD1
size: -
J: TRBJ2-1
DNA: TGTGCCAGCAGCTTACCAGGGGGTAATGAGCAGTTCTTC
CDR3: CASSLPGGNEQFF

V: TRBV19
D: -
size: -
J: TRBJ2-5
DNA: TGTGCCAGTAGTATAAGCCAGACATCAGGAGGAGAGACCCAGTACTTC
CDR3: CASSISQTSGGETQYF

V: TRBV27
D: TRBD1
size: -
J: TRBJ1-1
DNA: TGTGCCAGCAGTCAGGACAGGTTGAACACTGAAGCTTTCTTT
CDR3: CASSQDRLNTEAFF

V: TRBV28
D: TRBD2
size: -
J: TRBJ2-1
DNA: TGTGCCAGCAGTTTTCCTGGACTAGCGGGAGAGGTTTACAATGAGCAGTTCTTC
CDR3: CASSFPGLAGEVYNEQFF

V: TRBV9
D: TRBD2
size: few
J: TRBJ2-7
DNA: TGTGCCAGCAGCATGGGACTAGGGAGCTCCTACGAGCAGTACTTC
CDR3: CASSMGLGSSYEQYF

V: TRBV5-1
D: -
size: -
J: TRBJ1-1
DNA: TGCGCCAGCAGCTTGGACCCCGAAGCGGGAGCTTTCTTT
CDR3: CASSLDPEAGAFF

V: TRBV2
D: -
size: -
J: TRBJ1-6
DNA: TGTGCCAGCAGTGAAGCACCCAATTCACCCCTCCACTTT
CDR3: CASSEAPNSPLHF

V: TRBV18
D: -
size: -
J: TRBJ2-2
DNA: TGTGCCAGCTCATCAAAACAGGGCGGGTACACCGGGGAGCTGTTTTTT
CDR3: CASSSKQGGYTGELFF

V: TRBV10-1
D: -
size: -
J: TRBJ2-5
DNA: TGCGCCAGCAGTGAGTCGAGGCTGAAAGAGACCCAGTACTTC
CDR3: CASSESRLKETQYF

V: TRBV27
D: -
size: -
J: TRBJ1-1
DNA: TGTGCCAGCAGTGGCTCGAGCTGGACTGAAGCTTTCTTT
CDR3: CASSGSSWTEAFF

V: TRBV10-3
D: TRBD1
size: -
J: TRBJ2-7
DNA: TGTGCCATCAGTGAGTCTTTGGGGTTGGGGACAGGGCGGCTCGAGCAGTACTTC
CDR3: CAISESLGLGTGRLEQYF

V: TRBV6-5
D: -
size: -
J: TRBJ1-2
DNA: TGTGCCAGCAGTCCCGGGGAGAAATCGGTTGGCTACACCTTC
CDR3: CASSPGEKSVGYTF

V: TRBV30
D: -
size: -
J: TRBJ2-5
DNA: TGTGCCTGGAGTGTAGCCGAGACCCAGTACTTC
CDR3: CAWSVAETQYF

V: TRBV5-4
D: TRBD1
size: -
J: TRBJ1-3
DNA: TGTGCCAGCAGCTTGACAGGGGGTGGAAACACCATATATTTT
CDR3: CASSLTGGGNTIYF

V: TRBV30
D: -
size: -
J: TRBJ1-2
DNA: TGTGCCTGGATGGGCTACACGGGGGGCTACACCTTC
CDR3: CAWMGYTGGYTF

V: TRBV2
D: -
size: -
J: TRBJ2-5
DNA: TGTGCCAGCTCTGAGAACCAAGAGACCCAGTACTTC
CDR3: CASSENQETQYF

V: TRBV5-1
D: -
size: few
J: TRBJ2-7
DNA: TGCGCCAGCAGCTTGCGTCCGAGCTCCTACGAGCAGTACTTC
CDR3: CASSLRPSSYEQYF

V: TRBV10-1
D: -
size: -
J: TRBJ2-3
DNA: TGCGCCAGCAGTGGGTCGGGGACAGATACGCAGTATTTT
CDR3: CASSGSGTDTQYF

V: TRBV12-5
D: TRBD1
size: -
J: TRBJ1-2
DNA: TGTGCTAGTGGTTTCCAGACAGGGGACTATGGCTACACCTTC
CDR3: CASGFQTGDYGYTF